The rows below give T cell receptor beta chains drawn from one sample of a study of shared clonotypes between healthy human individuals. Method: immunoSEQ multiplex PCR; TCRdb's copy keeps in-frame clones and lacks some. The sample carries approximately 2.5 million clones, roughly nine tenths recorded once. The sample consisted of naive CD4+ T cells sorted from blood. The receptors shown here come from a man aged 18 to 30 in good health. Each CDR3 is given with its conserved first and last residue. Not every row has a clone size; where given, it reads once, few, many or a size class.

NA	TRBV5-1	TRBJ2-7	CASSQGLSYEQYF
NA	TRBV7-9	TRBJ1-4	CASSPRDRLATNEKLFF
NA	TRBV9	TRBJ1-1	CASSAGIAGGRANTEAFF
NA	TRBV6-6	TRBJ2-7	CASSLGTSYEQYF
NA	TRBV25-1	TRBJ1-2	CASSEQGTYGYTF
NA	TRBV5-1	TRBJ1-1	CASSLNTQNTEAFF
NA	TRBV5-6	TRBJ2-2	CASTDGAGELFF
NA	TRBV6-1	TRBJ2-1	CASSEVLRGRRAYNEQFF
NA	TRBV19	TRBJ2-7	CASSKVRGGEQYF
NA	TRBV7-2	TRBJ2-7	CASSLRWAPYEQYF
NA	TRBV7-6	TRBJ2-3	CASSVRDRGSTDTQYF
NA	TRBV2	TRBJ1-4	CASSESGQGAGKLFF
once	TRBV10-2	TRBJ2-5	CASRETGLEETQYF
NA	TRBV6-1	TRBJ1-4	CASSEGPSRATNEKLFF
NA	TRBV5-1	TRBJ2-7	CASSLEGTGAGEQYF
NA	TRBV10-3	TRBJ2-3	CAIRPEADTQYF
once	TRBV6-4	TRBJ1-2	CASSDSGYGYTF
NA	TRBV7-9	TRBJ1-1	CAATYGNTEAFF
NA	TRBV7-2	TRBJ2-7	CASSLKGLITGFPYEQYF
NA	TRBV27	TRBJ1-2	CASSLGGQGARYGYTF
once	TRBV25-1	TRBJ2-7	CASSRQGYEQYF
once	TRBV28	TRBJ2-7	CASTYQQINYEQYF
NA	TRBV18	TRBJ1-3	CASSDRQQGPGNTIYF
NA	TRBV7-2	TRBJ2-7	CASSQRQGVSYEQYF
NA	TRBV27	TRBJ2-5	CASSQRLQETQYF
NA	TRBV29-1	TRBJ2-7	CSVGVGTGGHEQYF
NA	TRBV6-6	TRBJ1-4	CASSYSKSNEKLFF
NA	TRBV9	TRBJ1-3	CASTQGAGGNTIYF
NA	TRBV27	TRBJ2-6	CASSVVRANVLTF
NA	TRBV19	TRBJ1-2	CASNSGTGDGYTF
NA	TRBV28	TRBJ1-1	CASSLSGNTEAFF